These T cell receptor beta chains were read from a single sample in a study of blood T cell repertoires in COVID-19. Profiling relied on immunoSEQ multiplex PCR, and the TCRdb table lists in-frame clones only, not all of them. The sample lists fewer than 150,000 clones; about 90% were seen once. The sample comprised peripheral blood. The receptor set was obtained from a woman aged 45-59 years who had recovered from COVID-19. The CDR3 runs from the conserved cysteine through the conserved F or W. D genes are given only for firm matches. Clone sizes are given selectively: once, few, many, or a class where the clone is expanded.

J | V | D | length | size | DNA | CDR3
TRBJ1-4 | TRBV6-1 | . | 16 | . | TGTGCCAGCAGTGAACTAAGGGGTTCGGCTAATGAAAAACTGTTTTTT | CASSELRGSANEKLFF
TRBJ2-7 | TRBV7-9 | . | 19 | . | TGTGCCAGCAGCTTAGGGGCGTTGAGTGGCCCACCGAGACACTACGAGCAGTACTTC | CASSLGALSGPPRHYEQYF
TRBJ2-7 | TRBV5-6 | . | 14 | few | TGTGCCAGCAGCTTCCCTTCGAGCTCCTACGAGCAGTACTTC | CASSFPSSSYEQYF
TRBJ2-3 | TRBV2 | . | 15 | many | TGTGCCAGCAGTCCGGCACAGGGCTTCACAGATACGCAGTATTTT | CASSPAQGFTDTQYF
TRBJ1-5 | TRBV28 | TRBD1 | 12 | . | TGTGCCAGCAGTTTATCCACAGGGGGCCCGAGATTT | CASSLSTGGPRF
TRBJ1-1 | TRBV6-5 | TRBD1 | 13 | . | TGTGCCAGCAGTCGACAGGGGCCCAATGAAGCTTTCTTT | CASSRQGPNEAFF
TRBJ2-1 | TRBV7-3 | TRBD2 | 16 | . | TGTGCCAGCAGCTCTGGTAGCGGGGGTAGAAGGCATGAGCAGTTCTTC | CASSSGSGGRRHEQFF
TRBJ1-4 | TRBV30 | . | 15 | . | TGTGCCCGATCATCCTCCGGGATAGGAAATGAAAAACTGTTTTTT | CARSSSGIGNEKLFF
TRBJ2-3 | TRBV19 | . | 15 | . | TGTGCCAGTAGTATTCGGGACATATCCACAGATACGCAGTATTTT | CASSIRDISTDTQYF
TRBJ2-7 | TRBV10-2 | TRBD1 | 14 | . | TGCGCCAGCAGTGAGGACAGGGGAATCTACGAGCAGTACTTC | CASSEDRGIYEQYF
TRBJ1-6 | TRBV9 | TRBD1 | 15 | . | TGTGCCAGCAGCGCCCAGGGACAGGACGTTTCACCCCTCCACTTT | CASSAQGQDVSPLHF
TRBJ2-1 | TRBV3-1/TRBV3-2 | . | 16 | . | TGTGCCAGCAGCCAAGAGGCCGGGTTGAACGGCAATGAGCAGTTCTTC | CASSQEAGLNGNEQFF
TRBJ2-7 | TRBV7-2 | TRBD2 | 14 | . | TGTGCCAGCAGCGTCATAGCGGGAGACTACGAGCAGTACTTC | CASSVIAGDYEQYF
TRBJ2-3 | TRBV29-1 | . | 15 | . | TGCAGCGTTGATGGTCTAGCTGGTAGCACAGATACGCAGTATTTT | CSVDGLAGSTDTQYF
TRBJ2-1 | TRBV19 | TRBD2 | 16 | . | TGTGCCAGTAGTATTAGCGGGGGAGGTTACTACAATGAGCAGTTCTTC | CASSISGGGYYNEQFF
TRBJ2-7 | TRBV10-3 | TRBD1 | 14 | . | TGTGCCATCAGCAACACCGGGACAGGGTACGAGCAGTACTTC | CAISNTGTGYEQYF
TRBJ2-2 | TRBV30 | . | 13 | few | TGTGCCTGGAGCGTCGGAGGGACCGGGGAGCTGTTTTTT | CAWSVGGTGELFF
TRBJ2-7 | TRBV3-1/TRBV3-2 | TRBD2 | 16 | once | TGTGCCAGCAGCCAACTGGGACTAGCGGGATCCTACGAGCAGTACTTC | CASSQLGLAGSYEQYF
TRBJ1-1 | TRBV5-4 | TRBD1 | 15 | . | TGTGCCAGCAGCCCGAAAGGGACAGTGAACACTGAAGCTTTCTTT | CASSPKGTVNTEAFF
TRBJ2-5 | TRBV27 | . | 11 | . | TGTGCCAGCAGTTTAGGGCCTTATCAGTACTTC | CASSLGPYQYF
TRBJ2-7 | TRBV6-1 | . | 17 | . | TGTGCCAGCAGTGAAAGGGGACACCGCAATTTTTACTACGAGCAGTACTTC | CASSERGHRNFYYEQYF
TRBJ2-1 | TRBV2 | TRBD1 | 16 | . | TGTGCCAGCAGTGGGCCGGGACAGGGGGCCTACAATGAGCAGTTCTTC | CASSGPGQGAYNEQFF
TRBJ1-2 | TRBV6-2/TRBV6-3 | TRBD1 | 18 | . | TGTGCCAGCAGTTACTCGCTCGGGACAGGGGAATTAAACTATGGCTACACCTTC | CASSYSLGTGELNYGYTF
TRBJ2-3 | TRBV5-1 | TRBD2 | 18 | once | TGCGCCAGCAGCTTGGAGGGACTAGCGGGGAGCAGCACAGATACGCAGTATTTT | CASSLEGLAGSSTDTQYF
TRBJ2-7 | TRBV5-1 | . | 13 | . | TGCGCCAGCGGTAGGACTACTTTAAGGGAGCAGTACTTC | CASGRTTLREQYF
TRBJ2-2 | TRBV11-3 | TRBD1 | 16 | many | TGTGCCAGCAGCTTGTGGGACAGGGCCATCACCGGGGAGCTGTTTTTT | CASSLWDRAITGELFF
TRBJ1-6 | TRBV5-1 | TRBD1 | 13 | . | TGCGCCAGCAGCTCTGGACAGGGTCCACCCCTCCACTTT | CASSSGQGPPLHF
TRBJ2-3 | TRBV23-1 | TRBD1 | 17 | . | TGCGCCAGCAGTCACCCGGCCCCAGACAGGGACACAGATACGCAGTATTTT | CASSHPAPDRDTDTQYF
TRBJ2-7 | TRBV5-6 | TRBD2 | 15 | few | TGTGCCAGCAGCCCAACGGGACTAGCGGCGTTCGAGCAGTACTTC | CASSPTGLAAFEQYF